These 24 T cell receptor beta chains share one sample of origin, sequenced in a study of yellow fever vaccine responses in identical twins. TCRdb reprocessed the RT-PCR reads via MiXCR and lists one record per CDR3 protein. This table has around 20,000 distinct CDR3 sequences, under 70% appearing once. Source: T cells from blood (PBMCs), unsorted or a sorted subset (not recorded which), taken before or after yellow fever vaccination (not recorded which). Receptors were obtained from a woman between 18 and 29 years old who received the yellow fever vaccine.

The chain carries TRBV4-2 and TRBJ1-1; D call uncertain. V lost 0 bases to trimming and J lost 3 bases, with 5 bases between them. CDR1 LGHNA and CDR2 YNFKEQ come from the germline V gene. There are 13 residues in the CDR3. This CDR3 is CASSQDSYTEAFF. DNA of the CDR3: TGTGCCAGCAGCCAAGATTCGTACACTGAAGCTTTCTTT.

The chain links TRBV7-9 to TRBJ2-1; D gene ambiguous. V was shortened by 1 base and J by 5 bases, with 9 bases between the two germline ends. The CDR3 consists of 14 residues. In germline, CDR1 is SEHNR, CDR2 FQNEAQ (reference sequence). This chain's CDR3 is CASSLGGRDNEQFF. DNA of the CDR3: TGTGCCAGCAGCTTAGGGGGTCGGGACAATGAGCAGTTCTTC.

The chain is built from TRBV5-1 and TRBJ2-7, with a tentative D call TRBD1 (6 bases). V lost 2 bases, J lost 10 bases, and 13 bases lay in between. The CDR3 loop spans 12 amino acids. Germline CDR1 is SGHRS and CDR2 is YFSETQ. This CDR3 reads CASSLQGTKQYF. The CDR3 nucleotides read TGCGCCAGCAGCTTACAGGGAACAAAACAGTACTTC.

V gene TRBV20-1 combines with J gene TRBJ2-5; D gene ambiguous. Trimming stripped 1 base from V and 0 bases from J, with 6 bases between. Germline assignment: CDR1 DFQATT and CDR2 SNEGSKA (reference sequence). The CDR3 is 13 residues long. DNA of the CDR3: TGCAGTGCTAGAGGGCAGGACCAAGAGACCCAGTACTTC. Protein product: CSARGQDQETQYF.

This clonotype was detected a few times. This CDR3 is CSVEPGRDEQFF. For the CDR3, the DNA is TGCAGCGTTGAACCAGGACGAGATGAGCAGTTCTTC. V is TRBV29-1 and J is TRBJ2-1; D is unclear. Per germline, CDR1 SQVTM and CDR2 ANQGSEA. V gave up 2 bases and J gave up 8 bases, with 10 bases separating them. CDR3 length: 12 amino acids.

The chain employs TRBV20-1 and TRBJ2-1; 9 bases map to TRBD2. The junction had 1 base not matched to a gene; V was cut back by 1 base and J by 3 bases. The V gene's germline CDR1 is DFQATT and CDR2 SNEGSKA (reference sequence). The CDR3 is 14 amino acids. The CDR3 coding sequence is TGCAGTGCTAGAGTGACTAGCGGCTACAATGAGCAGTTCTTC. Protein sequence: CSARVTSGYNEQFF.

The V gene is TRBV4-1, the J gene TRBJ1-5, with 7 nucleotides matching TRBD1. The CDR3 loop spans 15 amino acids. J lost 3 bases, V lost 4 bases, and 6 bases had no gene match. The germline gives CDR1 MGHRA, CDR2 YSYEKL. The CDR3 nucleotides are TGCGCCAGCAGCCCACACGACAGGGTCAATCAGCCCCAGCATTTT. Protein product: CASSPHDRVNQPQHF.

The chain joins TRBV4-1 to TRBJ1-2, with D hard to call. Trimming stripped 0 bases from V and 8 bases from J, with 13 bases between. The CDR3 runs 14 residues. CDR1 and CDR2 (germline): MGHRA, YSYEKL. As DNA, the CDR3 is TGCGCCAGCAGCCAAGATTCTAGGGCCTACGGCTACACCTTC. This sequence encodes CASSQDSRAYGYTF.

This sequence joins TRBV20-1 and TRBJ2-3, with D unclear. This CDR3 has 11 residues. Germline assignment: CDR1 DFQATT and CDR2 SNEGSKA (reference sequence). V lost 3 bases and J lost 6, with 7 bases in between. The CDR3 spells CSARSWDTQYF. The DNA for the CDR3 is TGCAGTGCTAGGTCGTGGGATACGCAGTATTTT.

The gene calls are TRBV14 and TRBJ2-2; 7 positions agree with TRBD1. V was clipped by 2 bases and J by 3 bases; unmatched bases: 0. Germline V CDR1 and CDR2: SGHDN, FVKESK. There are 14 residues in the CDR3. CDR3 nucleotide sequence: TGTGCCAGCAGCCAACAGGGGGACACCGGGGAGCTGTTTTTT. Protein product: CASSQQGDTGELFF. The variable domain in full, with the rest retrieved from reference TRBV14 and TRBJ2-2, is EAGVTQFPSHSVIEKGQTVTLRCDPISGHDNLYWYRRVMGKEIKFLLHFVKESKQDESGMPNNRFLAERTGGTYSTLKVQPAELEDSGVYFCASSQQGDTGELFFGEGSRLTVL.

The rearrangement joins TRBV2 to TRBJ2-1; D perhaps matches TRBD2 (5 bases). The CDR3 length is 15 residues. V was pared by 4 bases and J by 2 bases, with 12 bases between. Germline V lookup: CDR1 SNHLY, CDR2 FYNNEI. The chain's CDR3 is CASSVESGTYNEQFF. The CDR3 bases are TGTGCCAGCAGTGTTGAGTCGGGAACCTACAATGAGCAGTTCTTC.

The DNA for the CDR3 is TGCAGCGTTGTTTACGTCGGGCCTTTTACAGATACGCAGTATTTT. Translation gives CSVVYVGPFTDTQYF. The chain combines TRBV29-1 with TRBJ2-3; no reliable D call. The CDR3 contains 15 residues. V lost 4 bases, J lost 3 bases, and 17 bases lay in between. Germline V gene sequence: CDR1 SQVTM, CDR2 ANQGSEA.

The chain is built from TRBV6-1 and TRBJ1-4; the D is unclear. The CDR3 extends over 14 amino acids. V was cut by 6 bases and J by 0 bases, with 8 bases left in between. Germline V gene sequence: CDR1 MNHNS, CDR2 SASEGT. CDR3 protein: CASSPGSTNEKLFF. CDR3 DNA: TGTGCCAGCAGCCCGGGCTCAACTAATGAAAAACTGTTTTTT.

The chain has TRBV12-3 or TRBV12-4 and TRBJ2-2; D gene unclear. This CDR3 has 15 residues. Trimming took off 3 bases at V and 5 bases at J, with 13 bases between the two ends. CDR3 coding DNA: TGTGCCAGCAGTTTTTACCTAGGATTGACCGGGGAGCTGTTTTTT. It is translated as CASSFYLGLTGELFF.

The chain joins TRBV18 to TRBJ1-5, with 9 bases fitting TRBD1. Trimming cost V 3 bases and J 0 bases; bases outside gene matches: 9. This CDR3 contains 18 residues. CDR1 is KGHSH and CDR2 is LQKENI in the germline V gene. For the CDR3, the DNA is TGTGCCAGCTCACCCGGGGGACAGGGAACATATAGCAATCAGCCCCAGCATTTT. Encoded protein: CASSPGGQGTYSNQPQHF.

This clonotype is labeled medium-sized (0.01 to 0.1%). The CDR3, as DNA: TGTGCCAGCAGAAGACTAGCGGCGATCCGCTACGAGCAGTACTTC. It codes for CASRRLAAIRYEQYF. The V and J genes are TRBV2 and TRBJ2-7; 9 bases agree with TRBD2. J gave up 3 bases and V 6 bases, and 9 bases lay outside the gene matches. Germline lookup yields CDR1 SNHLY and CDR2 FYNNEI. CDR3 length: 15 amino acids.

J is TRBJ1-1 and V is TRBV6-1, with a weak D call TRBD1 (6 bases). V lost 6 bases and J 6 bases, leaving 8 bases between the germline ends. In germline, CDR1 is MNHNS, CDR2 SASEGT. The CDR3 is made up of 11 amino acids. The CDR3 bases are TGTGCCAGCAGACAGGGATCTGAAGCTTTCTTT. Amino acid sequence: CASRQGSEAFF.

This clonotype was observed a handful of times. The chain uses TRBV28 and TRBJ2-7; TRBD2 matches 10 bases. The germline gives CDR1 MDHEN, CDR2 SYDVKM. The junction had 12 bases not matched to a gene; V was cut back by 4 bases and J by 3 bases. CDR3 size: 17 residues. The CDR3 is CASSSHHMKREGYEQYF. The CDR3 coding sequence is TGTGCCAGCAGTTCCCACCATATGAAGCGGGAGGGCTACGAGCAGTACTTC.

The V call is TRBV29-1, the J call TRBJ2-5; 13 bases agree with TRBD2. Per germline, CDR1 SQVTM and CDR2 ANQGSEA. V gave up 4 bases and J gave up 5 bases; unmatched junction bases: 7. This CDR3 has 15 amino acids. The CDR3 loop is CSVGTSGRREETQYF. CDR3 in DNA: TGCAGCGTTGGGACTAGCGGGAGAAGGGAGGAGACCCAGTACTTC.

This chain connects TRBV12-3 or TRBV12-4 to TRBJ2-2; 8 bases map to TRBD2. V was clipped by 6 bases and J by 4 bases; unmatched bases: 10. The CDR3 has 16 amino acids. The CDR3 region is CASRERGQPTTGELFF. In DNA, the CDR3 is TGTGCCAGCAGGGAGCGGGGGCAACCGACCACCGGGGAGCTGTTTTTT.

V and J are TRBV3-1 and TRBJ2-2; D uncertain. In germline, CDR1 is LGHDT, CDR2 YNNKEL (reference sequence). Trimming removed 4 bases from V and 6 bases from J, with 6 bases in between. CDR3 length: 12 residues. The CDR3 DNA reads as TGTGCCAGCAGCCTGTCCGCCGGGGAGCTGTTTTTT. Amino acids: CASSLSAGELFF.

This clonotype was seen more than once but under ten times. The chain recombines TRBV10-1 with TRBJ2-1; no firm D call. Per the germline V gene, CDR1 is WNHNN and CDR2 is SYGVQD (reference sequence). The V end lost 0 bases, the J end lost 7 bases, and 7 bases lay between the germline ends. The CDR3 extends over 13 amino acids. CDR3 in DNA: TGCGCCAGCAGTGAGTCGGCTTTTAATGAGCAGTTCTTC. Translating it yields CASSESAFNEQFF.

This clonotype showed up just a few times. V and J are TRBV10-3 and TRBJ1-1; D is unclear. Per germline, CDR1 ENHRY and CDR2 SYGVKD. V shed 10 bases and J shed 1 base, with 13 bases lying between them. The CDR3 spans 13 residues. The CDR3 DNA reads as TGTGCCACCATGACACCCAGGAACACTGAAGCTTTCTTT. It yields the protein CATMTPRNTEAFF.

The rearrangement uses TRBV6-1 and TRBJ1-6; no clear D. CDR3 length: 14 amino acids. The germline gives CDR1 MNHNS, CDR2 SASEGT. Trimming shortened V by 4 bases and J by 9 bases, and 13 bases separated the two germline ends. DNA for the CDR3: TGTGCCAGCAGTGGCCAGCCGATGGTTTCACCCCTCCACTTT. Its protein product is CASSGQPMVSPLHF.